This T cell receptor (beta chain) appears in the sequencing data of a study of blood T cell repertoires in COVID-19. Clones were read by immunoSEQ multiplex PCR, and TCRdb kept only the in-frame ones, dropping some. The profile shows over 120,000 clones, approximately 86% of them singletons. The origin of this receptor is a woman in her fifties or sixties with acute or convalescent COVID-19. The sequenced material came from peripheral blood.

The CDR3 DNA is TGTGCCAGTAGTTTCCGTCCGGGACTAGCAGATTACGAGCAGTACTTC. Its protein is CASSFRPGLADYEQYF. The chain combines TRBV19 with TRBJ2-7; 9 nucleotides align to TRBD2. V was clipped by 5 bases and J by 4 bases; unmatched bases: 12. The CDR3 spans 16 residues. CDR1 LNHDA and CDR2 SQIVND come from the germline V gene (reference sequence).